A selection of T cell receptor beta chains follows, all from one sample in a study of T-cell reconstitution after alpha-beta-depleted transplantation in children. From the PCR reads, TCRdb called clonotypes with MiXCR, one entry per CDR3 protein. The sample has about 600,000 distinct CDR3 sequences, 10% to 15% seen once; the top ten hold over 2%. This specimen was PBMCs, mostly from graft donor cells, taken 360 days after TCRalphabeta/CD19-depleted stem cell transplant. The receptors were sampled from a male patient younger than 18 who had a stem cell transplant for acute myeloid leukemia, so the T cells may come from the graft donor. The CDR3 runs from the conserved cysteine through the conserved F or W. Each record gives: V gene, clone size, J gene, D gene, CDR3 protein, CDR3 DNA. The D gene is left open where the match is weak. Size tells how often a clone was seen (once, few, many) or the class of an expanded clone, and some rows leave it out.

v_call: TRBV5-1
clone_size: many
j_call: TRBJ2-1
d_call: TRBD1
cdr3_aa: CASSLARQGVPYNEQFF
cdr3_nt: TGCGCCAGCAGCTTGGCTCGACAGGGGGTCCCCTACAATGAGCAGTTCTTC

v_call: TRBV7-3
clone_size: -
j_call: TRBJ2-2
d_call: TRBD1
cdr3_aa: CASIWRTGDTGELFF
cdr3_nt: TGTGCCAGCATCTGGAGGACAGGGGACACCGGGGAGCTGTTTTTT

v_call: TRBV28
clone_size: -
j_call: TRBJ1-2
d_call: -
cdr3_aa: CASSWSDRRYGYTF
cdr3_nt: TGTGCCAGCAGTTGGAGTGACAGGCGCTATGGCTACACCTTC

v_call: TRBV7-9
clone_size: many
j_call: TRBJ2-5
d_call: TRBD2
cdr3_aa: CASSPRRSGRSETQYF
cdr3_nt: TGTGCCAGCAGCCCCCGGAGGAGCGGGAGGTCGGAGACCCAGTACTTC

v_call: TRBV7-2
clone_size: -
j_call: TRBJ2-5
d_call: -
cdr3_aa: CASSLRGLMETQYF
cdr3_nt: TGTGCCAGCAGCTTAAGAGGACTAATGGAGACCCAGTACTTC

v_call: TRBV29-1
clone_size: -
j_call: TRBJ2-1
d_call: -
cdr3_aa: CSVALGSNEQFF
cdr3_nt: TGCAGCGTTGCGCTCGGGAGCAATGAGCAGTTCTTC

v_call: TRBV27
clone_size: -
j_call: TRBJ2-5
d_call: -
cdr3_aa: CAGRGETQYF
cdr3_nt: TGTGCCGGCCGGGGGGAGACCCAGTACTTC

v_call: TRBV20-1
clone_size: few
j_call: TRBJ2-3
d_call: TRBD2
cdr3_aa: CSVGLAGTSTDTQYF
cdr3_nt: TGCAGTGTGGGACTAGCGGGTACTAGCACAGATACGCAGTATTTT

v_call: TRBV15
clone_size: -
j_call: TRBJ1-3
d_call: TRBD1
cdr3_aa: CATSAGQVVSGNTIYF
cdr3_nt: TGTGCCACCAGCGCAGGACAGGTCGTCTCTGGAAACACCATATATTTT

v_call: TRBV14
clone_size: -
j_call: TRBJ2-7
d_call: TRBD2
cdr3_aa: CASSHAGGGSYEQYF
cdr3_nt: TGTGCCAGCAGCCATGCGGGAGGGGGCTCCTACGAGCAGTACTTC

v_call: TRBV5-1
clone_size: few
j_call: TRBJ1-2
d_call: -
cdr3_aa: CASSHPDYYGYTF
cdr3_nt: TGCGCCAGCAGCCACCCAGATTACTATGGCTACACCTTC

v_call: TRBV18
clone_size: many
j_call: TRBJ2-1
d_call: TRBD2
cdr3_aa: CASSPWLIAGYNEQFF
cdr3_nt: TGTGCCAGCTCACCATGGTTAATAGCGGGGTACAATGAGCAGTTCTTC

v_call: TRBV3-1
clone_size: -
j_call: TRBJ2-3
d_call: -
cdr3_aa: CASSQAANTDTQYF
cdr3_nt: TGTGCCAGCAGCCAAGCGGCAAATACAGATACGCAGTATTTT

v_call: TRBV20-1
clone_size: -
j_call: TRBJ2-1
d_call: TRBD2
cdr3_aa: CSARGSVRLAGELDEQFF
cdr3_nt: TGCAGTGCTAGAGGGTCAGTGAGGCTAGCGGGAGAATTGGATGAGCAGTTCTTC

v_call: TRBV28
clone_size: few
j_call: TRBJ2-5
d_call: -
cdr3_aa: CASSLKWLRETQYF
cdr3_nt: TGTGCCAGCAGTTTGAAATGGCTTCGGGAGACCCAGTACTTC

v_call: TRBV27
clone_size: few
j_call: TRBJ2-4
d_call: -
cdr3_aa: CASTPTGVAKNIQYF
cdr3_nt: TGTGCCAGCACCCCAACAGGAGTAGCCAAAAACATTCAGTACTTC

v_call: TRBV7-8
clone_size: many
j_call: TRBJ2-5
d_call: -
cdr3_aa: CASSLGAGFTVIQETQYF
cdr3_nt: TGTGCCAGCAGCTTAGGTGCAGGGTTCACTGTAATCCAAGAGACCCAGTACTTC

v_call: TRBV7-2
clone_size: -
j_call: TRBJ2-3
d_call: -
cdr3_aa: CASRPGGFGTDTQYF
cdr3_nt: TGTGCCAGCAGACCCGGAGGATTTGGGACAGATACGCAGTATTTT

v_call: TRBV29-1
clone_size: -
j_call: TRBJ2-3
d_call: TRBD2
cdr3_aa: CSVEGLATGSDTQYF
cdr3_nt: TGCAGCGTTGAGGGACTAGCGACTGGTTCGGATACGCAGTATTTT

v_call: TRBV5-1
clone_size: many
j_call: TRBJ2-1
d_call: -
cdr3_aa: CASSLPSNEQFF
cdr3_nt: TGCGCCAGCAGCTTGCCGTCCAATGAGCAGTTCTTC

v_call: TRBV12-3/TRBV12-4
clone_size: many
j_call: TRBJ2-7
d_call: -
cdr3_aa: CASTFSPSYEQYF
cdr3_nt: TGTGCCAGCACCTTCAGCCCCTCCTACGAGCAGTACTTC

v_call: TRBV6-6
clone_size: -
j_call: TRBJ2-5
d_call: -
cdr3_aa: CASRIQGGETQYF
cdr3_nt: TGTGCCAGCAGGATACAGGGGGGGGAGACCCAGTACTTC